A selection of T cell receptor beta chains follows, all from one sample in a study of vaccination and CD4 T cells after COVID-19. TCRdb redid the calling of the PCR reads with MiXCR, one entry per CDR3 protein. Of over 25,000 distinct CDR3 sequences in the sample, approximately 62% were seen once. The antigens these receptors bind are not known. Specimen: CD4+ T cells from blood, cultured in vitro, collected after SARS-CoV-2 vaccination. Every receptor here comes from a human donor who received a COVID-19 vaccine. CDR3s include the opening cysteine and the closing phenylalanine or tryptophan. A D gene is named only where the DNA matches it firmly. Clone size is shown for a subset of rows, as once, few, many or a class of expanded clone.

clone_size,d_call,j_call,cdr3_length,v_call,cdr3_aa,cdr3_nt
.,TRBD2,TRBJ2-5,16,TRBV2,CASSDGTSGQQETQYF,TGTGCCAGCAGTGACGGGACTAGCGGACAACAAGAGACCCAGTACTTC
.,TRBD2,TRBJ2-7,14,TRBV11-2,CASRSGVPRSRQYF,TGTGCCAGCAGAAGCGGGGTCCCCCGGAGTAGGCAGTACTTC
once,.,TRBJ2-3,13,TRBV7-3,CASSLGPSGTPQF,TGTGCCAGCAGCTTAGGGCCTTCCGGGACTCCCCAGTTT
.,TRBD2,TRBJ2-3,18,TRBV5-1,CASSPRGVLAGAPDTQYF,TGCGCCAGCAGCCCCAGGGGGGTATTAGCGGGGGCCCCAGATACGCAGTATTTT
.,.,TRBJ2-7,11,TRBV29-1,CSVRTFYEQYF,TGCAGCGTTCGCACCTTCTACGAGCAGTACTTC
.,.,TRBJ1-1,17,TRBV6-5,CASSYSGELRMNTEAFF,TGTGCCAGCAGTTACTCGGGGGAATTGAGGATGAACACTGAAGCTTTCTTT
.,TRBD2,TRBJ2-7,15,TRBV10-2,CASSEGLAGPYEQYF,TGCGCCAGCAGTGAAGGTCTAGCGGGTCCCTACGAGCAGTACTTC
few,.,TRBJ1-2,13,TRBV30,CAWRQKLNYGYTF,TGTGCCTGGAGACAGAAACTTAACTATGGCTACACCTTC
.,.,TRBJ2-7,13,TRBV20-1,CSARGEQEWGQYF,TGCAGTGCTAGAGGGGAACAGGAGTGGGGGCAGTACTTC
few,.,TRBJ1-3,18,TRBV20-1,CSAVPIPDRLLTGNTIYF,TGCAGTGCCGTCCCCATCCCCGATCGGCTTCTAACTGGAAACACCATATATTTT
.,TRBD2,TRBJ2-2,16,TRBV4-1,CASSQGSGGVPGELFF,TGCGCCAGCAGCCAAGGCAGCGGGGGGGTACCCGGGGAGCTGTTTTTT
.,.,TRBJ2-3,13,TRBV7-6,CASSFTGSDTQYF,TGTGCCAGCAGCTTTACCGGTAGCGATACGCAGTATTTT
.,.,TRBJ1-4,13,TRBV10-2,CASRGPTNEKLFF,TGCGCCAGCCGGGGGCCGACAAATGAAAAACTGTTTTTT
.,.,TRBJ2-2,17,TRBV6-5,CASSYRSPGDHTGELFF,TGTGCCAGCAGTTACAGGTCTCCCGGGGACCACACCGGGGAGCTGTTTTTT
few,.,TRBJ1-2,15,TRBV27,CASSPGGGAYGGYTF,TGTGCCAGCAGTCCCGGTGGGGGGGCCTATGGTGGCTACACCTTC
.,TRBD2,TRBJ2-1,18,TRBV20-1,CSADTTSGGPSSYNEQFF,TGCAGTGCTGATACAACTAGCGGGGGCCCTAGCTCCTACAATGAGCAGTTCTTC
.,.,TRBJ2-3,16,TRBV6-5,CASRYRAGTPGHTQYF,TGTGCCAGCAGGTATCGAGCCGGGACGCCCGGTCATACGCAGTATTTT
.,TRBD2,TRBJ2-5,17,TRBV11-1,CASSSGTSGALGETQYF,TGTGCCAGCAGCTCAGGGACTAGCGGGGCCCTGGGGGAGACCCAGTACTTC
.,TRBD2,TRBJ2-1,16,TRBV20-1,CSARDLGGGAWNEQFF,TGCAGTGCTAGAGATCTCGGCGGGGGGGCATGGAATGAGCAGTTCTTC
.,TRBD1,TRBJ2-7,17,TRBV12-3/TRBV12-4,CASSLSVRQGTFYEQYF,TGTGCCAGCAGTTTATCGGTTAGACAGGGGACCTTCTACGAGCAGTACTTC
.,.,TRBJ1-1,14,TRBV18,CASSPVGEGTEAFF,TGTGCCAGCTCACCGGTAGGGGAGGGCACTGAAGCTTTCTTT
.,.,TRBJ1-1,10,TRBV2,CASRAVLAFF,TGTGCCAGCAGGGCGGTGCTGGCTTTCTTT
.,TRBD2,TRBJ2-1,17,TRBV5-1,CASSLSVRGGSYNEQFF,TGCGCCAGCAGCTTGTCTGTGCGGGGGGGCTCCTACAATGAGCAGTTCTTC
.,TRBD1,TRBJ1-5,13,TRBV19,CASGGQRNQPQHF,TGTGCCAGTGGGGGACAGCGCAATCAGCCCCAGCATTTT
.,.,TRBJ2-3,13,TRBV11-3,CASSLGETDTQYF,TGTGCCAGCAGCCTCGGAGAGACAGATACGCAGTATTTT
.,TRBD2,TRBJ2-3,15,TRBV7-2,CASSPLAGYTDTQYF,TGTGCCAGCAGCCCTCTAGCGGGGTACACAGATACGCAGTATTTT
once,.,TRBJ2-7,14,TRBV7-2,CASSPGSRESEQYF,TGTGCCAGCAGTCCCGGATCCCGTGAGTCCGAGCAGTACTTC
.,.,TRBJ2-7,13,TRBV7-9,CASSLAASYEQYF,TGTGCCAGCAGCTTAGCGGCGAGTTACGAGCAGTACTTC
.,.,TRBJ1-6,16,TRBV18,CASSLTGQNYNSPLHF,TGTGCCAGCTCACTCACTGGACAGAACTATAATTCACCCCTCCACTTT
.,.,TRBJ2-7,13,TRBV2,CASSRKDVYEQYF,TGTGCCAGCAGCCGGAAAGACGTCTACGAGCAGTACTTC
few,.,TRBJ2-7,14,TRBV6-2/TRBV6-3,CASSPPGLQVEQYF,TGTGCCAGCAGTCCTCCGGGACTGCAAGTCGAGCAGTACTTC
few,TRBD1,TRBJ1-1,16,TRBV19,CASSRQGLVERSEAFF,TGTGCCAGTAGTCGACAGGGTCTGGTTGAACGGAGTGAAGCTTTCTTT
.,.,TRBJ1-2,13,TRBV10-3,CAISVGTSGGYTF,TGTGCCATCAGTGTAGGGACAAGCGGAGGCTACACCTTC
.,.,TRBJ2-1,13,TRBV12-3/TRBV12-4,CASSPRRVIEQFF,TGTGCCAGCAGTCCCCGCAGGGTAATAGAGCAGTTCTTC
.,.,TRBJ1-5,15,TRBV19,CASSSGYISNQPQHF,TGTGCCAGTAGTTCGGGGTACATCAGCAATCAGCCCCAGCATTTT
.,.,TRBJ1-3,16,TRBV20-1,CSASRGQASSGNTIYF,TGCAGTGCTAGCCGGGGGCAGGCGAGCTCTGGAAACACCATATATTTT
.,.,TRBJ2-7,12,TRBV5-1,CASSLRLDEQYF,TGCGCCAGCAGCTTGCGGCTCGACGAGCAGTACTTC
.,.,TRBJ2-3,14,TRBV6-1,CASSDRVSTDTQYF,TGTGCCAGCAGTGACAGGGTGAGCACAGATACGCAGTATTTT
once,.,TRBJ1-2,16,TRBV18,CASSPTGRPANYGYTF,TGTGCCAGCTCACCGACGGGACGGCCCGCTAACTATGGCTACACCTTC
.,.,TRBJ1-1,14,TRBV5-1,CASSLLGDRTEAFF,TGCGCCAGCAGCTTGTTGGGGGATCGCACTGAAGCTTTCTTT
.,.,TRBJ2-7,14,TRBV5-4,CASSSGYVVGEQYF,TGTGCCAGCAGCTCGGGCTACGTAGTCGGCGAGCAGTACTTC
few,.,TRBJ1-3,15,TRBV20-1,CSARLVTGSGNTIYF,TGCAGTGCTAGATTGGTCACCGGCTCTGGAAACACCATATATTTT
.,.,TRBJ1-2,13,TRBV29-1,CSVARSAPDGYTF,TGCAGCGTGGCAAGGTCCGCCCCCGATGGCTACACCTTC
.,.,TRBJ2-2,16,TRBV6-5,CASSFQRPALTGELFF,TGTGCCAGCAGTTTTCAGCGCCCCGCACTCACCGGGGAGCTGTTTTTT
.,.,TRBJ1-6,16,TRBV6-5,CASSSEGGDYNSPLHF,TGTGCCAGCAGTTCAGAGGGCGGGGACTATAATTCACCCCTCCACTTT
.,.,TRBJ1-2,15,TRBV6-1,CASSPGTLNNYGYTF,TGTGCCAGCAGCCCCGGGACACTTAATAACTATGGCTACACCTTC
.,.,TRBJ1-1,14,TRBV6-1,CASSEVNGGTEAFF,TGTGCCAGCAGTGAAGTTAATGGGGGCACTGAAGCTTTCTTT
.,.,TRBJ2-5,17,TRBV20-1,CSASGPGGGGLGKTQYF,TGCAGTGCTAGTGGCCCTGGGGGCGGGGGCCTGGGAAAGACCCAGTACTTC
.,TRBD1,TRBJ1-2,13,TRBV20-1,CSAPRQGNYGYTF,TGCAGTGCCCCGCGACAGGGGAACTATGGCTACACCTTC
.,.,TRBJ1-6,13,TRBV7-8,CASSTTGLPPLHF,TGTGCCAGCAGCACAACAGGGTTGCCACCCCTCCACTTT
.,TRBD2,TRBJ2-3,15,TRBV30,CAWTKKRGGTDTQYF,TGTGCCTGGACAAAAAAGCGGGGGGGCACAGATACGCAGTATTTT
.,.,TRBJ2-5,15,TRBV5-5,CASSLGSGTGETQYF,TGTGCCAGCAGCTTGGGTTCCGGCACAGGGGAGACCCAGTACTTC
.,TRBD2,TRBJ2-1,13,TRBV12-3/TRBV12-4,CASRNSGPNEQFF,TGTGCCAGCAGAAATAGCGGGCCCAATGAGCAGTTCTTC
.,.,TRBJ1-2,16,TRBV7-4,CASSVDLTPLGYGYTF,TGTGCCAGCAGCGTAGATTTGACACCGCTAGGCTATGGCTACACCTTC
few,TRBD1,TRBJ1-1,14,TRBV6-5,CASSYPGQATEAFF,TGTGCCAGCAGTTACCCTGGACAGGCCACCGAAGCTTTCTTT